These T cell receptor beta chains were read from a single sample in a study of beta chain features in type 1 diabetes. Some clones are missing from TCRdb's copy, which holds only in-frame ones; the method was immunoSEQ multiplex PCR. The sample contains 680,000 or so clones, about an eighth of which appear only once. Sequencing was done on a sample of naive CD4+ T cells from blood. The receptors were gathered from a man aged 18 to 35 with type 1 diabetes. The CDR3 runs from the conserved cysteine through the conserved F or W. Each record gives: V gene, CDR3 protein.

>TRBV30
CAWSGYRLGSGYTF
>TRBV28
CASARSSYNEQFF
>TRBV6-5
CASSYYGRVADTQYF
>TRBV5-1
CASTLRTENTEAFF
>TRBV5-8
CASSKTPTGELFF
>TRBV7-8
CASSRRPWAGDLQPQHF
>TRBV6-4
CASSDQGADTQYF
>TRBV7-9
CASSLPYTEAFF
>TRBV4-2
CASSQGERVSGTDTQYF
>TRBV12-5
CASGFATIGFSYEQYF
>TRBV4-2
CASSQTRLAGVYEQYF
>TRBV18
CASSPDKIQETQYF
>TRBV6-5
CASSSGHNSPLHF
>TRBV6-5
CASSYSGLAGETQYF
>TRBV7-2
CASSLESGAYNEQFF
>TRBV30
CAWSLTGTGVSPLHF
>TRBV11-2
CASSLGEGTVYNEQFF
>TRBV2
CASNGVDNSPLHF
>TRBV5-1
CASSPGANYGYTF
>TRBV27
CASSLMINTEAFF
>TRBV4-1
CASSLGVTETQYF
>TRBV19
CASSMQSGQTLNIQYF
>TRBV7-9
CASSPGTVNYGYTF
>TRBV6-5
CASRYTGRTEAFF
>TRBV23-1
CASSHPSATGGDNVSNQPQHF
>TRBV18
CASSQQGHDQPQHF
>TRBV19
CASSISAHLNTGELFF
>TRBV28
CASSFHGQNNEQFF
>TRBV6-1
CAFKPGQGGETQYF
>TRBV4-1
CASSHPSGDRTDTQYF
>TRBV7-9
CATSGSLNTNYGYTF
>TRBV2
CASSVAAWDQPQHF
>TRBV30
CAWSVLGGGETQYF
>TRBV5-4
CASSLGGRASTDTQYF
>TRBV6-5
CASYRARTDTQYF
>TRBV14
CASSQHGGAYNEQFF
>TRBV20-1
CSASTLYEQYF
>TRBV18
CASSPTVNTEAFF
>TRBV10-3
CATGASGGYNEQFF
>TRBV5-6
CASRRLAGGVTQYF
>TRBV30
CAWSARTTYLGIYGYTF
>TRBV9
CASSVGDSNQPQHF
>TRBV4-1
CASSQAPRGGPASSYNEQFF
>TRBV7-6
CASSPRPGQGARETQYF
>TRBV29-1
CSVGKGVNQPQHF
>TRBV9
CASSVDRNTGELFF
>TRBV10-3
CAIRSSTGANYGYTF
>TRBV30
CAWSPPGGYTF
>TRBV11-2
CASSLGQAESYEQYF
>TRBV30
CAWSRGYNSPLHF
>TRBV23-1
CASSQSSFERWTEAFF
>TRBV30
CAWSVRQLGNSPLHF